Reported below is one T cell receptor (beta chain). What it binds is unknown. The data were taken from a study of T-cell memory formation after mild COVID-19. Overall study findings and caveats: While clones contracting from day 15 to 85 were balanced between CD4 and CD8, later expanders leaned CD4+.

The CDR3 extends over 13 amino acids. Trimming removed 5 bases from V and 5 bases from J, with 15 bases in between. Germline loops: CDR1 DFQATT, CDR2 SNEGSKA (reference sequence). A single record per CDR3 protein comes from TCRdb applying MiXCR to the 5' RACE reads. Among about 55,000 distinct CDR3 sequences listed, more than 8% were seen once. Sequencing was performed on PBMCs or a T cell subset sorted from them (not recorded which). The V and J genes are TRBV20-1 and TRBJ2-5; D is ambiguous. The sequence came from a man younger than 35 who had mild COVID-19 (a few samples of this study predate the infection). Cell type and time point are not known. CDR3: CSAPAGVQETQYF. The CDR3 DNA follows: TGCAGTGCTCCAGCTGGGGTACAGGAGACCCAGTACTTC.